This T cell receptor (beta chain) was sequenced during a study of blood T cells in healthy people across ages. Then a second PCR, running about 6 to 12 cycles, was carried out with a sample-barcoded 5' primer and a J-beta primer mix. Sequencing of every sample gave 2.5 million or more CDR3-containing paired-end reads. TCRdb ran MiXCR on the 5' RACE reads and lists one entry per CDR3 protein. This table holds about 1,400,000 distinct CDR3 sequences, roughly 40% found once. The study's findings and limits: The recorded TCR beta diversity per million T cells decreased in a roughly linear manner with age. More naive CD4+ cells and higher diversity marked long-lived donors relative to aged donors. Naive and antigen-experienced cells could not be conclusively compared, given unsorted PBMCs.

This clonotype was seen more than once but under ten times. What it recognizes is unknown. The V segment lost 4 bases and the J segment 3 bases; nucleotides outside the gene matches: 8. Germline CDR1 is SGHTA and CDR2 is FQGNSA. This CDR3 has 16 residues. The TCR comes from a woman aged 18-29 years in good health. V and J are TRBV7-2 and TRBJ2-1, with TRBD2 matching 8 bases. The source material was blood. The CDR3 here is CASSSQLAANYNEQFF. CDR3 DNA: TGTGCCAGCAGCTCCCAACTAGCGGCTAACTACAATGAGCAGTTCTTC.